Detailed here is one T cell receptor beta chain. Its matching antigen is unknown. Germline V gene lookup returns CDR1 MGHDK and CDR2 SYGVNS. The CDR3 length is 13 residues. Researchers prepared the TRB cDNA libraries using 5' RACE with UMI labels. Using the 5' RACE reads, TCRdb records one entry per CDR3 protein without DNA. Its listing shows 120,000 to 150,000 distinct CDR3 sequences. This record belongs to a study of CXCR3-negative and CXCR3-positive naive CD8 T cells. General study findings and limits: The study found that naive CXCR3-negative and CXCR3-positive cells shared TRBV-TRBJ usage, while memory cells differed. With surface CD5 comparable between naive subsets, TCR strength was estimated using properties derived from the TRB CDR3. Naive CXCR3-positive cells had TRB CDR3s more hydrophobic than those of CXCR3-negative naive cells. Freshly isolated PBMCs were used in most assays, given partial CXCR3 loss after freezing.

This clonotype was sampled from a human donor in good health. Some clones in this sample may be carry-over from other donors' samples. V gene TRBV25-1 combines with J gene TRBJ2-1. The material sequenced was naive CXCR3+ CD8+ T cells from blood. The subset is: CD45RO-CCR7+CD27+CD95- naive CD8+ T cells expressing CXCR3 (TNR3+). CDR3 sequence: CASSEQDWNEQFF. Together with reference TRBV25-1 and TRBJ2-1, the CDR3 gives the full variable domain: EADIYQTPRYLVIGTGKKITLECSQTMGHDKMYWYQQDPGMELHLIHYSYGVNSTEKGDLSSESTVSRIRTEHFPLTLESARPSHTSQYLCASSEQDWNEQFFGPGTRLTVL.